The 2 T cell receptor beta chains below were found in one sample sequenced in a study of blood T cell repertoires in COVID-19. Sequencing was performed with immunoSEQ multiplex PCR; in TCRdb, only in-frame clones are kept and a portion is missing. The sample contains about 240,000 clones, under 90% of which appear only once. The sequenced sample consisted of PBMCs or T cells enriched from blood (not recorded which). These TCRs come from a middle-aged woman who had been exposed to COVID-19.

CDR3 amino acids: CAISESKGLGQGTRTDTQYF. The CDR3 nucleotides read TGTGCCATCAGTGAGTCGAAGGGACTGGGACAGGGAACCCGAACAGATACGCAGTATTTT. The chain has TRBV10-3 and TRBJ2-3, with 9 bases lining up with TRBD1. The V gene end was trimmed by 0 bases and the J gene end by 3 bases; junction bases not matched to a gene: 16. The CDR3 has 20 residues. Germline assignment: CDR1 ENHRY and CDR2 SYGVKD.

The chain couples TRBV15 to TRBJ2-7; D perhaps matches TRBD1 (6 bases). The CDR3 covers 15 residues. Germline V gene lookup returns CDR1 LNHNV and CDR2 YYDKDF (reference sequence). Trimming removed 0 bases at V and 3 bases at J, with 12 bases between. The CDR3 DNA follows: TGTGCCACCAGCAGAGATGGGGGCGGCGGCTACGAGCAGTACTTC. Translating gives CATSRDGGGGYEQYF.